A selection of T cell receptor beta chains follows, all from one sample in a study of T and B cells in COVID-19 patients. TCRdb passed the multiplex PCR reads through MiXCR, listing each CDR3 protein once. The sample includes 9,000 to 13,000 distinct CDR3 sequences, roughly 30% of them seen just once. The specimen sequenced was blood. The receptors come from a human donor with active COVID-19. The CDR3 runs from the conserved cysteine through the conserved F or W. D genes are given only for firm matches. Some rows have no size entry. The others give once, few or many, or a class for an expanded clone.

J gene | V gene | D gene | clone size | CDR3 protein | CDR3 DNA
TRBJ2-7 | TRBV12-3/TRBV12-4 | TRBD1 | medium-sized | CASSFIQGAADEQYF | TGTGCCAGCAGTTTCATACAGGGGGCCGCTGACGAGCAGTACTTC
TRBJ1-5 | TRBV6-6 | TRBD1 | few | CASGPGQALFQPQHF | TGTGCCAGCGGCCCGGGACAGGCCCTTTTCCAGCCCCAGCATTTT
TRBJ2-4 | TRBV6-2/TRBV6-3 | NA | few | CASSSAGSQGSKNIQYF | TGTGCCAGCAGTTCGGCCGGGTCCCAGGGATCCAAAAACATTCAGTACTTC
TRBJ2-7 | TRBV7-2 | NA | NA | CASSLGPPNEQYF | TGTGCCAGCAGCTTAGGTCCCCCCAACGAGCAGTACTTC
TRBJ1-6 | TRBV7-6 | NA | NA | CASSLDGNNSPLHF | TGTGCCAGCAGCTTAGATGGGAATAATTCACCCCTCCACTTT
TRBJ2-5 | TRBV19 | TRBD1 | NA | CASSSQGDPETQYF | TGTGCCAGTAGTTCCCAGGGGGATCCAGAGACCCAGTACTTC
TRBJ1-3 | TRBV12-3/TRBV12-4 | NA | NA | CASSLKDGRNTIYF | TGTGCCAGCAGTTTAAAAGACGGACGAAACACCATATATTTT
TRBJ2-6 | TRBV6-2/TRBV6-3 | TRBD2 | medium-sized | CASIPMGTSSGANVLTF | TGTGCCAGCATCCCTATGGGGACTAGCTCCGGGGCCAACGTCCTGACTTTC
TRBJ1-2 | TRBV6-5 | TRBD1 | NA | CASSYQGAGYGYTF | TGTGCCAGCAGTTACCAGGGGGCGGGATATGGCTACACCTTC
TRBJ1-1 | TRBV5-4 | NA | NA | CASSSPKTGLNTEAFF | TGTGCCAGCAGCTCCCCCAAAACAGGCCTAAACACTGAAGCTTTCTTT